The 21 T cell receptor beta chains listed next were all sequenced from one sample in a study of blood T cells in healthy people across ages. Next came a second PCR, run for roughly 7 to 12 cycles, which used a sample-barcoded 5' primer along with a J-beta primer mix. TCRdb reprocessed the 5' RACE reads via MiXCR and lists one record per CDR3 protein. The table lists hundreds of thousands of distinct CDR3 sequences, about 51% of them singletons, with approximately 15% in the top ten. Source material: blood. These receptor sequences come from a woman older than 75 in good health.

The chain carries TRBV2 and TRBJ1-1, with TRBD1 identical over 7 bases. Germline V CDR1 and CDR2: SNHLY, FYNNEI. V dropped 7 bases and J dropped 6; count of bases not matched to a gene: 8. The CDR3 has 13 residues. This chain's CDR3 is CASTATGEAEAFF. CDR3 nucleotide sequence: TGTGCCAGCACCGCCACAGGGGAGGCTGAAGCTTTCTTT.

A remark on this clonotype: A read error is possible here, since a much larger clone lies one base away. The V call is TRBV29-1, the J call TRBJ1-1; tentatively, D is TRBD1 (5 bases). CDR1 SQVTM and CDR2 ANQGSEA come from the germline V gene. Trimming stripped 7 bases from V and 3 bases from J, with 9 bases between. The CDR3 runs 11 residues. CDR3 protein: CSGGGDTEAFF. The CDR3 DNA follows: TGCAGCGGTGGGGGGGACACTGAAGCTTTCTTT.

In its sample, this clonotype was seen a few times. V and J are TRBV27 and TRBJ1-6; D remains unclear. Germline V gene lookup returns CDR1 MNHEY and CDR2 SMNVEV (reference sequence). This CDR3 contains 14 residues. Trimming took off 9 bases at V and 6 bases at J, with 15 bases between the two ends. CDR3 protein: CASYGGQANSPLHF. CDR3 coding DNA: TGTGCCAGTTATGGCGGGCAGGCTAATTCACCCCTCCACTTT.

Points on this clonotype: This may arise from a read error, as a much more abundant clone is one base away. The CDR3 region is CASRVTGGYGQYF. The DNA of the CDR3 is TGTGCCAGCAGGGTTACAGGGGGCTACGGGCAGTACTTC. This chain joins TRBV6-1 and TRBJ2-7; 9 bases agree with TRBD1. This CDR3 is 13 amino acids long. The germline V gene has CDR1 MNHNS and CDR2 SASEGT.

With respect to this clonotype: A much more abundant neighbour one base away suggests this may be a read error. The rearrangement links TRBV7-2 to TRBJ1-5, with D hard to call. Germline V lookup: CDR1 SGHTA, CDR2 FQGNSA. The CDR3 sequence is 15 residues long. V dropped 2 bases and J dropped 2 bases, with 10 bases sitting between them. The CDR3 sequence: CASSLMRSGNQPQHF. CDR3 nucleotide sequence: TGTGCCAGCAGCTTAATGCGGTCAGGCAATCAGCCCCAGCATTTT.

J is TRBJ2-5 and V is TRBV9, with TRBD2 identical over 7 bases. The DNA end is a closer match to TRBJ2-7, so the J assignment may be wrong. Germline CDR1 reads SGDLS; CDR2 reads YYNGEE. This CDR3 is 12 amino acids long. CDR3 bases: TGTGCCAGCAGCAACCGGGGGGACGAGCAGTACTTC. Translated, it gives CASSNRGDEQYF.

This clonotype was picked up a small number of times. A much bigger clone sits one base away, suggesting this may be a read error. The J gene is TRBJ2-7, the V gene TRBV12-3 or TRBV12-4, with a tentative D call TRBD2 (6 bases). V was pared by 7 bases and J by 7 bases, with 20 bases between. The CDR3 is made up of 14 amino acids. CDR3: CASTIGTFYNEQYF. Written as DNA, the CDR3 is TGTGCCAGCACCATAGGGACTTTCTACAATGAGCAGTACTTC.

The chain uses TRBV28 and TRBJ1-2; a weak D match, TRBD1 (5 bases). The CDR3 loop spans 13 amino acids. CDR1 is MDHEN and CDR2 is SYDVKM in the germline V gene. V lost 5 bases to trimming and J lost 4 bases, with 11 bases between them. The CDR3, as DNA: TGTGCCAGCAGTGGGACTGGGAGCTATGGCTACACCTTC. Translation gives CASSGTGSYGYTF.

The chain has TRBV2 and TRBJ2-1; tentative D call: TRBD1 (6 bases). Germline loops: CDR1 SNHLY, CDR2 FYNNEI. V was clipped by 2 bases and J by 6 bases, with 11 bases between them. The CDR3 sequence is 14 residues long. The CDR3 bases are TGTGCCAGCAGTGAAACGACAGGCCTCAATGAGCAGTTCTTC. It is translated as CASSETTGLNEQFF.

V gene TRBV6-2 or TRBV6-3 combines with J gene TRBJ1-2, with D possibly TRBD1 on 5 matching bases. Germline CDR1 is MNHEY and CDR2 is SVGEGT. Trimming cost V 6 bases and J 4 bases, with 15 bases left between them. This CDR3 is 14 amino acids long. CDR3 in DNA: TGTGCCAGCAGCAACGAGATGACAGTCTATGGCTACACCTTC. It specifies CASSNEMTVYGYTF.

This clonotype showed up many times. The rearrangement links TRBV7-3 to TRBJ2-1; TRBD1 matches at 7 bases. The CDR3 has 14 amino acids. The germline CDR1 and CDR2 sequences are SGHTA and FQGTGA. V shed 5 bases and J 3 bases; nucleotides not matched to a gene: 4. This chain's CDR3 is CASSARQGYNEQFF. The CDR3 coding sequence is TGTGCCAGCAGCGCCCGACAGGGCTACAATGAGCAGTTCTTC.

This clonotype was observed at least ten times. The V and J genes are TRBV29-1 and TRBJ1-2; 9 bases map to TRBD1. There are 12 residues in the CDR3. CDR1 and CDR2 from the germline V gene are SQVTM and ANQGSEA. V dropped 7 bases and J dropped 8; count of bases not matched to a gene: 8. CDR3 nucleotides: TGCAGCGGGGAAAGGACAGGGGAAGGCTACACCTTC. Protein product: CSGERTGEGYTF.

For this clonotype: Germline and junction disagree at one end, which may indicate a read error. The chain links TRBV7-2 to TRBJ1-5; 7 bases are a match to TRBD1. This CDR3 is 16 amino acids long. Germline-derived CDR1 and CDR2 are SGHTA and FQGNSA. Here the CDR3 DNA reads TGTGCCAGCAGCTTTGCCCAGGGGGTAGGCAATCAGACCCAGCATTTT. This encodes CASSFAQGVGNQTQHF.

The V call is TRBV7-2, the J call TRBJ1-5; D might be TRBD1 (5 bases). The length of the CDR3 is 16 residues. CDR1 SGHTA and CDR2 FQGNSA come from the germline V gene. V was pared by 7 bases and J by 0 bases, with 16 bases between. The CDR3 coding sequence is TGTGCCAGCACTCAAACCGGGGGATATAGCAATCAGCCCCAGCATTTT. Amino acid sequence: CASTQTGGYSNQPQHF.

This clonotype was detected only a few times. The chain uses TRBV9 and TRBJ2-3, with a weak D call TRBD2 (5 bases). Between the trimmed V and J ends, which lost 0 bases and 3 bases, there was a span of 11 bases. Germline V gene data show CDR1 as SGDLS and CDR2 as YYNGEE. The CDR3 extends over 15 amino acids. CDR3 amino acids: CASSVGGLETDTQYF. The CDR3 region has the DNA TGTGCCAGCAGCGTAGGAGGGCTAGAAACAGATACGCAGTATTTT.

The chain is built from TRBV20-1 and TRBJ2-3; 11 positions agree with TRBD2. The V and J ends lost 1 base and 11 bases, in that order; junction bases with no gene match: 14. Germline assignment: CDR1 DFQATT and CDR2 SNEGSKA (reference sequence). The CDR3 is 16 amino acids. As DNA, the CDR3 is TGCAGTGCTAGAGCCCCTAGCGGGGGGAGCCACAATGAGCAGTATTTT. Encoded protein: CSARAPSGGSHNEQYF.

V usage is TRBV5-1 and J usage is TRBJ1-2; 7 bases line up with TRBD1. Germline-derived CDR1 and CDR2 are SGHRS and YFSETQ. This CDR3 region has 14 residues. J gave up 3 bases and V 4 bases, and 6 bases lay outside the gene matches. The CDR3 coding sequence is TGCGCCAGCAGCCGAGGGGACAGCGACTATGGCTACACCTTC. It specifies CASSRGDSDYGYTF.

This chain links TRBV6-5 with TRBJ2-7; 7 bases agree with TRBD1. The CDR3 loop spans 13 amino acids. Germline CDR1 and CDR2: MNHEY and SVGAGI. The V gene end was trimmed by 6 bases and the J gene end by 4 bases; junction bases not matched to a gene: 6. This CDR3 reads CASRTTGEYEQYF. The CDR3 DNA reads as TGTGCCAGCAGGACAACAGGGGAGTACGAGCAGTACTTC.

This rearrangement joins TRBV29-1 to TRBJ2-7; 9 positions match TRBD2. The J call may not be correct, given that the DNA end is closer to TRBJ2-5. The length of the CDR3 is 14 residues. CDR1 is SQVTM, CDR2 ANQGSEA, per germline. CDR3 loop: CSVEGLAGRETQYF. In DNA form, the CDR3 reads TGCAGCGTTGAAGGGCTAGCGGGAAGGGAGACCCAGTACTTC.

The table lists this clonotype with many counts. The genes are TRBV2 and TRBJ2-7; 7 bases fit TRBD1. The CDR3 has 12 amino acids. J was trimmed by 5 bases and V by 5 bases; bases with no gene match: 3. Germline V gene sequence: CDR1 SNHLY, CDR2 FYNNEI. CDR3 sequence: CASSYDRDEQYF. The DNA for the CDR3 is TGTGCCAGCAGTTACGACAGGGACGAGCAGTACTTC.

This clonotype occurred once. The chain has TRBV29-1 and TRBJ2-4; 7 bases are a match to TRBD2. Unmatched junction bases numbered 15, after V lost 0 bases and J lost 13 bases. The CDR3 runs 15 residues. CDR1 is SQVTM, CDR2 ANQGSEA, per germline. DNA of the CDR3: TGCAGCGTTGAAGATTCCGGGAGGCTCGGCCACGAACAGTACTTC. Its translation is CSVEDSGRLGHEQYF.